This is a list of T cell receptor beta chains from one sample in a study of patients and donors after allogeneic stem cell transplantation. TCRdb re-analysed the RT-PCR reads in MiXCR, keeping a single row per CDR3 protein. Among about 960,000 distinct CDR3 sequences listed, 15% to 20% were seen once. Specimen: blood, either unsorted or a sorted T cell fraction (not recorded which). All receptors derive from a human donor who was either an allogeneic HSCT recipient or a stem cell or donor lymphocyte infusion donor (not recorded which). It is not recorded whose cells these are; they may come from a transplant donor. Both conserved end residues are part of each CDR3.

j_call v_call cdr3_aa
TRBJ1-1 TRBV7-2 CASSDRTGLLAFF
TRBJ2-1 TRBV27 CASSLGTSRNEQFF
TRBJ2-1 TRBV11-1 CASSPTSHESYNEQFF
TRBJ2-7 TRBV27 CASSLTPGRIYEQYF
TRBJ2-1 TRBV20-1 CSAPSSGRGGNEQFF
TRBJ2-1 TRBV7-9 CASSLEGSDNEQFF
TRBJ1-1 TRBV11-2 CASSLLVQGVWSTEAFF
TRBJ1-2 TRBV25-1 CASRGTGPIYGYTF
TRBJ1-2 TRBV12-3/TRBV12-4 CASSPQGFYGYTF
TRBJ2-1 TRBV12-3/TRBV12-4 CASSGQGENEQFF
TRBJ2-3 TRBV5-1 CASRDSSSTDTQYF
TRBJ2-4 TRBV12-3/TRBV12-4 CASSQGAAAKNIQYF
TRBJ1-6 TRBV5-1 CASSLGTVGNSPLHF
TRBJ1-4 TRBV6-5 CASSSGDATNEKLFF
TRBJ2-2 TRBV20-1 CSARRASGSPGELFF
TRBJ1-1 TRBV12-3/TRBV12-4 CASSLAGKTTHEAFF
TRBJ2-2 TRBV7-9 CASRKPGQRNTGELFF
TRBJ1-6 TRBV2 CASRASSYNSPLHF
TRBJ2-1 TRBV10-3 CASQAGGGGNDEQFF
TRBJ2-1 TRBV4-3 CASSQGWGDTSTSSYNEQFF
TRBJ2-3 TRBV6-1 CASSPLLPGTSGTDTQYF
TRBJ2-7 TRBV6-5 CASSFLRLAGVPATYEQYF
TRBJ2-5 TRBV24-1 CATSDLLGGAGETQYF